Following are 26 T cell receptor beta chains from one sample sequenced in a study of blood T cell repertoires in COVID-19. Only in-frame clones appear in the TCRdb table, and some are missing; sequencing was by immunoSEQ multiplex PCR. In the table there are roughly 300,000 clones, around 90% of which are singletons. The sample consisted of PBMCs or T cells enriched from blood (not recorded which). The receptor source for this set is a woman between 25 and 40 years old who had recovered from COVID-19.

This clone was observed once. The chain joins TRBV5-1 to TRBJ2-5; 9 bases are a match to TRBD1. The V gene's germline CDR1 is SGHRS and CDR2 YFSETQ. This CDR3 contains 14 residues. J gave up 4 bases and V 1 base, and 2 bases lay outside the gene matches. In DNA, the CDR3 is TGCGCCAGCAGCTTGAAGACAGGGGGAGAGACCCAGTACTTC. Residues: CASSLKTGGETQYF.

Only one count was recorded for this clone. The chain uses TRBV15 and TRBJ2-7; 9 bases are a match to TRBD1. Germline V gene lookup returns CDR1 LNHNV and CDR2 YYDKDF (reference sequence). V lost 5 bases and J lost 2; bases outside the gene matches: 7. The CDR3 extends over 15 amino acids. CDR3 region: CATSDRGQGTYEQYF. Here the CDR3 DNA reads TGTGCCACCAGCGACCGGGGACAGGGAACCTACGAGCAGTACTTC.

This clone was detected only a few times. The rearrangement links TRBV5-4 to TRBJ2-2; the match to TRBD1 covers 7 bases. V lost 4 bases and J lost 6; bases outside the gene matches: 6. The CDR3 length is 14 residues. The germline gives CDR1 SGHNT, CDR2 YYREEE (reference sequence). The CDR3 DNA sequence: TGTGCCAGCAGCCTGGGACAGAATCCCGGGGAGCTGTTTTTT. It encodes CASSLGQNPGELFF.

This clone was observed a handful of times. This sequence joins TRBV28 and TRBJ1-5; D is uncertain. Trimming removed 2 bases from V and 5 bases from J, with 7 bases in between. The CDR3 contains 13 residues. CDR1 is MDHEN and CDR2 is SYDVKM in the germline V gene. The CDR3 DNA is TGTGCCAGCAGTTTACACCCAGATCAGCCCCAGCATTTT. Amino acid sequence: CASSLHPDQPQHF.

This clone has only one observation. This chain uses TRBV3-1 (or the pseudogene TRBV3-2) with TRBJ2-3; 7 positions match TRBD1. The CDR3 has 18 amino acids. The junction had 12 bases not matched to a gene; V was cut back by 2 bases and J by 1 base. CDR1 is LGHDT, CDR2 YNNKEL, per germline (reference sequence). The CDR3 sequence is CASSQPDWGQTRTDTQYF. CDR3 coding DNA: TGTGCCAGCAGCCAACCCGACTGGGGACAGACCCGCACAGATACGCAGTATTTT.

The chain is built from TRBV29-1 and TRBJ1-1, with TRBD1 as a possible D gene (5 bases). CDR1 and CDR2 (germline): SQVTM, ANQGSEA. The CDR3 is made up of 16 amino acids. V lost 0 bases and J lost 5, with 19 bases in between. This chain's CDR3 is CSVEDDWSAGRTEAFF. CDR3 DNA: TGCAGCGTTGAAGATGATTGGTCAGCGGGACGGACTGAAGCTTTCTTT.

This chain joins TRBV28 and TRBJ2-1; D gene unclear. CDR3 size: 13 residues. Between the trimmed V and J ends, which lost 3 bases and 4 bases, there was a span of 7 bases. Germline assignment: CDR1 MDHEN and CDR2 SYDVKM. In nucleotides, the CDR3 is TGTGCCAGCAGTTTCGAGAATTACAATGAGCAGTTCTTC. It specifies CASSFENYNEQFF.

This clone was observed a handful of times. V gene TRBV27 combines with J gene TRBJ2-1, with 10 nucleotides matching TRBD2. The germline gives CDR1 MNHEY, CDR2 SMNVEV (reference sequence). The junction had 10 bases not matched to a gene; V was cut back by 6 bases and J by 5 bases. The CDR3 loop spans 16 amino acids. DNA of the CDR3: TGTGCCAGCAGCCTAGTCAGACTAGCGGGTAACAATGAGCAGTTCTTC. It encodes CASSLVRLAGNNEQFF.

This clone was detected only a few times. The chain carries TRBV7-2 and TRBJ2-7, with TRBD1 as a possible D gene (6 bases). Trimming stripped 4 bases from V and 3 bases from J, with 16 bases between. The CDR3 sequence is 15 residues long. The germline CDR1 and CDR2 sequences are SGHTA and FQGNSA. CDR3 sequence reads: CASSYRQELFYEQYF. The CDR3 bases are TGTGCCAGCAGCTACCGACAGGAACTCTTCTACGAGCAGTACTTC. The full variable domain, rest sourced from reference TRBV7-2 and TRBJ2-7, is GAGVSQSPSNKVTEKGKDVELRCDPISGHTALYWYRQSLGQGLEFLIYFQGNSAPDKSGLPSDRFSAERTGGSVSTLTIQRTQQEDSAVYLCASSYRQELFYEQYFGPGTRLTVT.

V gene TRBV20-1 combines with J gene TRBJ1-5, with 7 bases lining up with TRBD1. The CDR3 contains 13 residues. With 3 bases clipped from V and 6 bases from J, the junction kept 5 bases outside the gene matches. Germline CDR1 reads DFQATT; CDR2 reads SNEGSKA (reference sequence). The CDR3: CSASQGGGQPQHF. Written as DNA, the CDR3 is TGCAGTGCTAGTCAAGGGGGCGGTCAGCCCCAGCATTTT.

The chain recombines TRBV27 with TRBJ2-1; the match to TRBD1 covers 7 bases. Germline V lookup: CDR1 MNHEY, CDR2 SMNVEV (reference sequence). The ends lost 0 bases at V and 9 bases at J; junction bases unmatched: 2. The CDR3 is 13 amino acids. This CDR3 is CASSLSPGGEQFF. CDR3 bases: TGTGCCAGCAGTTTATCCCCAGGGGGTGAGCAGTTCTTC.

The J gene is TRBJ1-3, the V gene TRBV7-9; D call uncertain. CDR3 size: 12 residues. Between the trimmed V and J ends, which lost 8 bases and 1 base, there was a span of 6 bases. In germline, CDR1 is SEHNR, CDR2 FQNEAQ (reference sequence). CDR3 sequence: CASGRSGNTIYF. The CDR3 DNA is TGTGCCAGCGGGAGATCTGGAAACACCATATATTTT.

V usage is TRBV19 and J usage is TRBJ1-2; 10 positions match TRBD1. The CDR3 is 14 residues long. The germline gives CDR1 LNHDA, CDR2 SQIVND (reference sequence). Trimming cost V 8 bases and J 8 bases; bases outside gene matches: 11. The CDR3 region has the DNA TGTGCCAGTGGACCCCCCGGGACAGGGGACGGCTACACCTTC. Its protein is CASGPPGTGDGYTF.

A few counts support this clone. The chain links TRBV29-1 to TRBJ2-1; D ambiguous. The CDR3 covers 16 residues. The germline V and J ends were trimmed by 0 bases and 0 bases, with 12 bases remaining between them. The V gene's germline CDR1 is SQVTM and CDR2 ANQGSEA. CDR3 sequence: CSVEDQQRLSYNEQFF. Here the CDR3 DNA reads TGCAGCGTTGAAGATCAGCAGCGCCTCTCCTACAATGAGCAGTTCTTC.

The rearrangement joins TRBV5-6 to TRBJ1-1; D might be TRBD1 (6 bases). Germline V lookup: CDR1 SGHDT, CDR2 YYEEEE. The germline V and J ends were trimmed by 1 base and 1 base, with 11 bases remaining between them. The CDR3 has 15 residues. The DNA for the CDR3 is TGTGCCAGCAGCTTGCGGGACATCCAGAACACTGAAGCTTTCTTT. As protein: CASSLRDIQNTEAFF.

J is TRBJ2-7 and V is TRBV15, with D perhaps TRBD1 (5 bases). Looked up from germline, CDR1 is LNHNV and CDR2 is YYDKDF (reference sequence). CDR3 size: 16 residues. V was trimmed by 0 bases and J by 3 bases, leaving 15 bases between them. The CDR3 is CATSRDSQGKLYEQYF. CDR3 DNA sequence: TGTGCCACCAGCAGAGATAGTCAGGGAAAACTCTACGAGCAGTACTTC.

Of note for this clone: Other DNA sequences of this sample code for an identical CDR3. The chain carries TRBV27 and TRBJ1-1; 7 nucleotides align to TRBD1. Germline V gene sequence: CDR1 MNHEY, CDR2 SMNVEV (reference sequence). After removal of 4 bases from V and 0 bases from J, the junction contained 5 bases not matched to a gene. There are 15 residues in the CDR3. This CDR3 is CASSSLQGMNTEAFF. CDR3 sequence (DNA): TGTGCCAGCAGTTCACTACAGGGGATGAACACTGAAGCTTTCTTT.

This chain joins TRBV7-9 and TRBJ2-2, with D maybe TRBD2 (7 bases). The ends were cut back, 6 bases at V and 6 bases at J, with 14 bases in the middle. The germline V gene has CDR1 SEHNR and CDR2 FQNEAQ (reference sequence). The CDR3 is made up of 14 amino acids. This chain's CDR3 is CASRPWEGAGELFF. The CDR3 coding sequence is TGTGCCAGCAGGCCTTGGGAGGGGGCCGGGGAGCTGTTTTTT.

The rearrangement uses TRBV7-9 and TRBJ2-7, with TRBD1 matching over 11 bases. The V gene's germline CDR1 is SEHNR and CDR2 FQNEAQ (reference sequence). J lost 7 bases, V lost 5 bases, and 1 base had no gene match. This CDR3 contains 12 residues. The CDR3 sequence: CASSGQGAEQYF. The CDR3, as DNA: TGTGCCAGCAGCGGACAGGGGGCTGAGCAGTACTTC.

The chain carries TRBV28 and TRBJ2-1; 10 bases line up with TRBD2. CDR3 length: 15 amino acids. The V and J ends lost 2 bases and 5 bases, in that order; junction bases with no gene match: 3. CDR1 is MDHEN, CDR2 SYDVKM, per germline. CDR3 coding DNA: TGTGCCAGCAGTTTAGCTAGCGGGAGCCACAATGAGCAGTTCTTC. Translating gives CASSLASGSHNEQFF.

The chain couples TRBV3-1 (or the pseudogene TRBV3-2) to TRBJ2-3; maybe TRBD2 (6 bases). Trimming removed 3 bases at V and 0 bases at J, with 13 bases between. Germline V gene lookup returns CDR1 LGHDT and CDR2 YNNKEL (reference sequence). The CDR3 is 16 residues long. The CDR3 spells CASSHWRGTSTDTQYF. DNA of the CDR3: TGTGCCAGCAGCCATTGGCGGGGAACTAGCACAGATACGCAGTATTTT.

This sequence joins TRBV7-9 and TRBJ1-2, with 9 positions matching TRBD1. Per germline, CDR1 SEHNR and CDR2 FQNEAQ (reference sequence). J was trimmed by 7 bases and V by 4 bases; bases with no gene match: 1. This CDR3 is built from 12 residues. DNA of the CDR3: TGTGCCAGCAGCTGGGGACAGGGTGGCTACACCTTC. Amino acids: CASSWGQGGYTF.

The chain joins TRBV9 to TRBJ2-7; D is undetermined. The CDR3 has 14 residues. V was cut by 2 bases and J by 2 bases, with 11 bases left in between. Germline V CDR1 and CDR2: SGDLS, YYNGEE. CDR3 in amino acids: CASSVAAGTYEQYF. For the CDR3, the DNA is TGTGCCAGCAGCGTTGCGGCTGGAACCTACGAGCAGTACTTC.

The rearrangement uses TRBV11-3 and TRBJ2-1; 10 bases agree with TRBD2. From germline, CDR1 is SGHNT and CDR2 YENEEA. Losses at the gene ends were 5 bases for V and 5 bases for J; bases not matched to a gene: 6. The CDR3 length is 15 residues. The CDR3 spells CASSPRTSGNNEQFF. In DNA, the CDR3 is TGTGCCAGCAGCCCGCGGACTAGCGGAAACAATGAGCAGTTCTTC.

The rearrangement uses TRBV5-1 and TRBJ2-7; D may be TRBD2 (6 bases). V lost 4 bases, J lost 0 bases, and 14 bases lay in between. The CDR3 is made up of 15 amino acids. Germline V gene data show CDR1 as SGHRS and CDR2 as YFSETQ. DNA for the CDR3: TGCGCCAGCAGCCCCGGGGAGGTTCTCTCCTACGAGCAGTACTTC. It specifies CASSPGEVLSYEQYF.

This chain uses TRBV5-1 with TRBJ1-2; D is possibly TRBD1 (5 bases). V lost 0 bases and J lost 7, with 13 bases in between. From germline, CDR1 is SGHRS and CDR2 YFSETQ. CDR3 length: 14 amino acids. The CDR3 DNA is TGCGCCAGCAGCTTGGTGGGTCAGGGTCGTGGCTACACCTTC. Amino acids: CASSLVGQGRGYTF.